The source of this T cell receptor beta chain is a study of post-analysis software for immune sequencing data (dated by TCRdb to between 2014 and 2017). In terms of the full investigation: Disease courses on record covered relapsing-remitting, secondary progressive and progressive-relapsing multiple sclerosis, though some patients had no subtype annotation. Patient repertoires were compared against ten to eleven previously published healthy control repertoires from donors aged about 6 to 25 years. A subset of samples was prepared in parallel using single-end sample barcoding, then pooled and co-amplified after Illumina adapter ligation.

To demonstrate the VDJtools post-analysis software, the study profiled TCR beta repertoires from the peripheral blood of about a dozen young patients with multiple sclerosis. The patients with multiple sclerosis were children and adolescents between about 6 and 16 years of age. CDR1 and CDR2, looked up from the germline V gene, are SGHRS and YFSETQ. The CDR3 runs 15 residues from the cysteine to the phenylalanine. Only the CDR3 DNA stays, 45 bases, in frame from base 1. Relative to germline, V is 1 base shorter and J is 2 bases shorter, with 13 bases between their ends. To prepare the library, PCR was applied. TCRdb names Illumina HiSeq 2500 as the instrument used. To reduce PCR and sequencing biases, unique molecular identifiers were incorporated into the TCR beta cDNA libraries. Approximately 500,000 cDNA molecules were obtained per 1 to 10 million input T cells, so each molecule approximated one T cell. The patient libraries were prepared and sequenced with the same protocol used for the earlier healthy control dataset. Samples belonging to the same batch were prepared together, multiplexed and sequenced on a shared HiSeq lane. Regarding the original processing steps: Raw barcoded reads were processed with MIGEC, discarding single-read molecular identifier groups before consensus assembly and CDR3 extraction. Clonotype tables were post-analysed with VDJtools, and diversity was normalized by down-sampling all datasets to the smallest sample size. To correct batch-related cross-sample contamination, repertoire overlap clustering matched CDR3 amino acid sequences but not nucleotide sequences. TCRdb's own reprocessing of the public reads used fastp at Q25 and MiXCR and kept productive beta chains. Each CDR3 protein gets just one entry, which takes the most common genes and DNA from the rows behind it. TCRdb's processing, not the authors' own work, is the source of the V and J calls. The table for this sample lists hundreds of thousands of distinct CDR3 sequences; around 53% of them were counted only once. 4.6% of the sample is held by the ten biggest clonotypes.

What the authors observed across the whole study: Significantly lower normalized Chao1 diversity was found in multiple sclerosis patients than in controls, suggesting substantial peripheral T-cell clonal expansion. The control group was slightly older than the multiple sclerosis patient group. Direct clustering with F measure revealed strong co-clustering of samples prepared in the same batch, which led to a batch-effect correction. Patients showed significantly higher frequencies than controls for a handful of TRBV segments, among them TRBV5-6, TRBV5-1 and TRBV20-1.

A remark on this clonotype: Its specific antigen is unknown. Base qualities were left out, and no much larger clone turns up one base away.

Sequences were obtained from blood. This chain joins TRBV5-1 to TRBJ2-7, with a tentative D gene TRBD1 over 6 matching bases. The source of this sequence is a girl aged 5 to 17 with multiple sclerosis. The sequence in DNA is TGCGCCAGCAGCTTGTATCAGGGGTCCCCCTACGAGCAGTACTTC. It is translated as CASSLYQGSPYEQYF.